Presented here are 2 T cell receptor beta chains from one specimen sequenced in a study of cytomegalovirus exposure and HLA in healthy donors (dated by TCRdb to about 2017). Receptors were amplified or captured by the immunoSEQ multiplex PCR assay. The multiplex PCR relied on a mix of 60 forward primers for TCR Vbeta segments and 13 reverse primers for TCR Jbeta segments. TCRdb took over this immuneACCESS table, retaining in-frame rearrangements with V and J assigned. Such tables are incomplete; in checked studies, under half of the missing clones stem from an unresolved V gene, and the remainder is unexplained. Counted in this sample were roughly 92,000 clones; 80% of them appeared once. Of the sample, over 20% falls within the top ten clones. Sequencing was done on a sample of PBMCs. These receptors originate from a woman aged 50 to 60 in good health and CMV-seropositive.

The count of this clone is one. V is TRBV19 and J is TRBJ2-5; 7 bases agree with TRBD1. Germline V gene data show CDR1 as LNHDA and CDR2 as SQIVND (reference sequence). The CDR3 spans 14 residues. With 1 base clipped from V and 2 bases from J, the junction kept 1 base outside the gene matches. DNA of the CDR3: TGTGCCAGTAGTATAGGCAGGGGGCAAGAGACCCAGTACTTC. Translating gives CASSIGRGQETQYF.

This clone showed up just once. J is TRBJ1-5 and V is TRBV5-6; 8 bases map to TRBD1. This CDR3 comprises 15 residues. Germline assignment: CDR1 SGHDT and CDR2 YYEEEE. Germline trimming cut 2 bases from V and 9 bases from J; bases unmatched to any gene: 10. In DNA form, the CDR3 reads TGTGCCAGCAGCTTTGGACAGGGACGCGATCCGCCCCAGCATTTT. This gives the protein CASSFGQGRDPPQHF.